This T cell receptor (beta chain) came from a study of vaccination effects on CD4 cells after COVID-19. On this clone itself: Its antigen is undetermined.

This CDR3 is 14 amino acids long. CDR1 is MNHEY, CDR2 SVGEGT, per germline. With 4 bases removed from V and 3 bases from J, the gap between germline ends came to 12 bases. Sequencing was preceded by expansion of antigen-specific CD4+ T cells with viral peptide pools in the ViraFEST assay. Investigators separated out CD4+ T cells once 9 to 11 days of culture had passed. As their vaccination, participants received two doses of either BNT162b2 or mRNA-1273. Cultures of some 1.8 million PBMC per well contained approximately 9.6 IU/ml IL-2 plus 10 ug/ml peptides. At days 3 and 7, half of the medium was exchanged for IL-2 medium. Using immunoSEQ multiplex PCR, the repertoire was profiled, and TCRdb retains in-frame clones only, with some absent. The data contain around 81,000 clones, over 70% of them singletons.

The chain carries TRBV6-2 or TRBV6-3 and TRBJ1-2, with D tentatively TRBD1 (6 bases). Sequenced here: CD4+ T cells from PBMCs cultured with HCoV-OC43 spike peptides, sampled after COVID-19 vaccination. Subset specified: HCoV-OC43 spike overlapping peptide pool stimulation. This clonotype was obtained from a human donor who received a COVID-19 vaccine. CDR3 coding DNA: TGTGCCAGCAGTTCTACATGGACAGACTATGGCTACACCTTC. Residues: CASSSTWTDYGYTF.